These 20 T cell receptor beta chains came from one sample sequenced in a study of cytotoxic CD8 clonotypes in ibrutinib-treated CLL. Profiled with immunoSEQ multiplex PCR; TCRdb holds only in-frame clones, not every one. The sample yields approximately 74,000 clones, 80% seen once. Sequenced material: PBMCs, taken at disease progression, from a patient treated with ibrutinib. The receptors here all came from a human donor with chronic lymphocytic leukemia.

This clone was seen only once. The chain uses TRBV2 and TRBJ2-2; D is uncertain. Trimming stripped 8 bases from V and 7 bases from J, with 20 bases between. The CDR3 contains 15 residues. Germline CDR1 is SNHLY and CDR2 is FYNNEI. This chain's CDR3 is CASRGAKGRFGELFF. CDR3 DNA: TGTGCCAGCCGCGGCGCTAAAGGACGATTCGGGGAGCTGTTTTTT. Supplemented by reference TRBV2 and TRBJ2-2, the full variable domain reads EPEVTQTPSHQVTQMGQEVILRCVPISNHLYFYWYRQILGQKVEFLVSFYNNEISEKSEIFDDQFSVERPDGSNFTLKIRSTKLEDSAMYFCASRGAKGRFGELFFGEGSRLTVL.

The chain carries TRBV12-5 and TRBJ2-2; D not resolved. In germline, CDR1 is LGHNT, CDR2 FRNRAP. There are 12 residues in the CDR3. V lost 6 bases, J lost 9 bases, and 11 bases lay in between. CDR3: CASGLNSWELFF. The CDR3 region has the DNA TGTGCTAGTGGCCTAAACTCGTGGGAGCTGTTTTTT. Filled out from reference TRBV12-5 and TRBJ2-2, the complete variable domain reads DARVTQTPRHKVTEMGQEVTMRCQPILGHNTVFWYRQTMMQGLELLAYFRNRAPLDDSGMPKDRFSAEMPDATLATLKIQPSEPRDSAVYFCASGLNSWELFFGEGSRLTVL.

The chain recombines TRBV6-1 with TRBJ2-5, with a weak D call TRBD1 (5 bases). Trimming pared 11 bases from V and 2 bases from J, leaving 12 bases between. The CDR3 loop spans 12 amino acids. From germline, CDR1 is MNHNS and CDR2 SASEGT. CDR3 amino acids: CAGSRQQETQYF. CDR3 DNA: TGTGCCGGCTCGAGACAGCAAGAGACCCAGTACTTC.

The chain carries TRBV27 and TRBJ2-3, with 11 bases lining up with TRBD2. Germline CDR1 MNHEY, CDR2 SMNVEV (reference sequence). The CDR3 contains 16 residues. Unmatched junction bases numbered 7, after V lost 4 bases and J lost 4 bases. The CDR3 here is CASSYFLAGGPDTQYF. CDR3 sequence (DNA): TGTGCCAGCAGTTACTTTCTAGCGGGGGGCCCAGATACGCAGTATTTT.

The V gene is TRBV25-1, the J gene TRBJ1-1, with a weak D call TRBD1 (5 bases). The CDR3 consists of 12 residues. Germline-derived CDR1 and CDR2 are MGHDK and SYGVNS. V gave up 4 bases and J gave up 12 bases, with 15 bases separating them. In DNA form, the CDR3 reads TGTGCCAGCAGTGCGGGGCCCGGTTTCACTTTCTTT. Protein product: CASSAGPGFTFF. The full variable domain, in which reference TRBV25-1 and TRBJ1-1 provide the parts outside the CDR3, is EADIYQTPRYLVIGTGKKITLECSQTMGHDKMYWYQQDPGMELHLIHYSYGVNSTEKGDLSSESTVSRIRTEHFPLTLESARPSHTSQYLCASSAGPGFTFFGQGTRLTVV.

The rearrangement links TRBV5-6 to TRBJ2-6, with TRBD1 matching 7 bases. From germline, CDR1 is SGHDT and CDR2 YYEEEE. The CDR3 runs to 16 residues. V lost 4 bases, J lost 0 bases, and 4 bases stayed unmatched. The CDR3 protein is CASSGGQVSGANVLTF. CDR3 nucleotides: TGTGCCAGCAGCGGAGGACAGGTCTCTGGGGCCAACGTCCTGACTTTC. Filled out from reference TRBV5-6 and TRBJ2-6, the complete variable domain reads DAGVTQSPTHLIKTRGQQVTLRCSPKSGHDTVSWYQQALGQGPQFIFQYYEEEERQRGNFPDRFSGHQFPNYSSELNVNALLLGDSALYLCASSGGQVSGANVLTFGAGSRLTVL.

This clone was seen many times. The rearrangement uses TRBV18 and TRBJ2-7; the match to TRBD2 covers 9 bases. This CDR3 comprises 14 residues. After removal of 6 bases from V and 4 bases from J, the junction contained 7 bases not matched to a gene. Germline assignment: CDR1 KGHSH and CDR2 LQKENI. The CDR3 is CASSRVAGDYEQYF. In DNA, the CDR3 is TGTGCCAGCTCCCGAGTAGCGGGAGATTACGAGCAGTACTTC.

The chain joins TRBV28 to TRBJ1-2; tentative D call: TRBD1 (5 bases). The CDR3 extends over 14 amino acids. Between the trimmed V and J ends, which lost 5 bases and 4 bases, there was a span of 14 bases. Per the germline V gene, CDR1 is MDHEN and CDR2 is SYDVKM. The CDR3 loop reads CASSPLGLPYGYTF. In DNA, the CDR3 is TGTGCCAGCAGTCCCCTGGGACTCCCCTATGGCTACACCTTC.

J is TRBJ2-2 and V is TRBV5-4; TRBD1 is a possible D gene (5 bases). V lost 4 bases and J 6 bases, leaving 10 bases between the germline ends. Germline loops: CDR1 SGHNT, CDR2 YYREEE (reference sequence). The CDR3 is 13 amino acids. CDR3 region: CASSPTGPGELFF. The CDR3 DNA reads TGTGCCAGCAGCCCTACAGGACCCGGGGAGCTGTTTTTT.

The DNA for the CDR3 is TGTGCCAGCAGTATAGGGACAGGGTATAGCAATCAGCCCCAGCATTTT. It is translated as CASSIGTGYSNQPQHF. J is TRBJ1-5 and V is TRBV27; 9 nucleotides agree with TRBD1. Germline V gene lookup returns CDR1 MNHEY and CDR2 SMNVEV (reference sequence). The CDR3 sequence is 16 residues long. Trimming took 5 bases from V and 0 from J; bases not matched to a gene: 5.

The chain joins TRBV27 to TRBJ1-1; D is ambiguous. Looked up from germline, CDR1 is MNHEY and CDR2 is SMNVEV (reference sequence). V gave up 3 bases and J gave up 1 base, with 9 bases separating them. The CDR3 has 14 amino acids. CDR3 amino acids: CASSLVARNTEAFF. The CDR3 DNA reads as TGTGCCAGCAGTTTGGTTGCGAGGAACACTGAAGCTTTCTTT.

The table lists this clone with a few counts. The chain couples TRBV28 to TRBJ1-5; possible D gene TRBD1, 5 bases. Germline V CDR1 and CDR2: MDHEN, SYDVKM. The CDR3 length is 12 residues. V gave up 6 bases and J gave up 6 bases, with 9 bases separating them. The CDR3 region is CASREGLQPQHF. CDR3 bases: TGTGCCAGCAGGGAGGGACTTCAGCCCCAGCATTTT.

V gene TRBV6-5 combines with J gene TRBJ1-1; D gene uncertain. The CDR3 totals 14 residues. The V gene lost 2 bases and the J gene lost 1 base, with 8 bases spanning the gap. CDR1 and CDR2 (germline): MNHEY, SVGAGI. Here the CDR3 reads CASSYRWGNTEAFF. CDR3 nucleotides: TGTGCCAGCAGTTACAGGTGGGGGAACACTGAAGCTTTCTTT.

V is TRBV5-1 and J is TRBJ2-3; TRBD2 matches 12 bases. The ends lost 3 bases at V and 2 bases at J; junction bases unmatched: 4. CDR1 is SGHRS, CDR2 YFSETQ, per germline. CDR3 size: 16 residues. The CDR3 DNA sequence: TGCGCCAGCAGCTCCGGACTAGCGGGGCACACAGATACGCAGTATTTT. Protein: CASSSGLAGHTDTQYF.

The CDR3 protein is CASRSRATGELFF. The CDR3 DNA reads TGTGCCAGCAGGTCCAGAGCAACCGGGGAGCTGTTTTTT. The chain recombines TRBV7-9 with TRBJ2-2; no clear D gene. This CDR3 region has 13 residues. Trimming took 6 bases from V and 5 from J, leaving 10 bases between them. From germline, CDR1 is SEHNR and CDR2 FQNEAQ (reference sequence).

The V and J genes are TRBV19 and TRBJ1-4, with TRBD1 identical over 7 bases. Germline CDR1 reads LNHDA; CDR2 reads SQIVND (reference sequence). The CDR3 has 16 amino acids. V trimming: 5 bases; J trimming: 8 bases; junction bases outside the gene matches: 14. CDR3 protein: CASSPSLGGAMEKLFF. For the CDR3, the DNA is TGTGCCAGTAGTCCTTCTTTAGGGGGCGCGATGGAAAAACTGTTTTTT. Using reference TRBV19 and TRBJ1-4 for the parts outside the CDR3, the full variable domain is DGGITQSPKYLFRKEGQNVTLSCEQNLNHDAMYWYRQDPGQGLRLIYYSQIVNDFQKGDIAEGYSVSREKKESFPLTVTSAQKNPTAFYLCASSPSLGGAMEKLFFGSGTQLSVL.

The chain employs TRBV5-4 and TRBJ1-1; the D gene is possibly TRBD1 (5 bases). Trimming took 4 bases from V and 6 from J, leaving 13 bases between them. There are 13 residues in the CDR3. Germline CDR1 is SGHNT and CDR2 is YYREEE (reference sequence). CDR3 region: CASSPDMLAEAFF. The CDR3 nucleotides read TGTGCCAGCAGCCCGGACATGCTCGCTGAAGCTTTCTTT.

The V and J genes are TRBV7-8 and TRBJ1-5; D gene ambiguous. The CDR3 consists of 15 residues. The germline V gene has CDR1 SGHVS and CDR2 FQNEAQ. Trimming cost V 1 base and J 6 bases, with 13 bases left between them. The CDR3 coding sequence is TGTGCCAGCAGCTTAGTCCCTTTTCCGGGTCAGCCCCAGCATTTT. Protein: CASSLVPFPGQPQHF.

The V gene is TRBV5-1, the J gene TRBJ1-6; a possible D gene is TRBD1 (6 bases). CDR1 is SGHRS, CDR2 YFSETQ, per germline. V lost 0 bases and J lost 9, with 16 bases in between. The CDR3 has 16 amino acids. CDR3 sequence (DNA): TGCGCCAGCAGCTTGGTTGGCTCCCAGGGGAGTTCACCCCTCCACTTT. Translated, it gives CASSLVGSQGSSPLHF.

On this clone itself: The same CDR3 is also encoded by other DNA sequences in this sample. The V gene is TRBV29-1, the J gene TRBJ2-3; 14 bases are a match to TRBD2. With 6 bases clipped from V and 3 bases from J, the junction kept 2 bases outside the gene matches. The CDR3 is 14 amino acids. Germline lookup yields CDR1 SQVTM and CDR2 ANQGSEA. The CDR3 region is CSVGLAGVTDTQYF. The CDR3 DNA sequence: TGCAGCGTGGGACTAGCGGGAGTGACAGATACGCAGTATTTT.